A selection of T cell receptor beta chains follows, all from one sample in a study of tissue T cells after allogeneic stem cell transplantation. Only in-frame clones appear in the TCRdb table, and some are missing; sequencing was by immunoSEQ multiplex PCR. The sample has hundreds of clones; 55% to 80% are singletons. Sequences were derived from esophageal tissue, sampled at autopsy. These receptors came from a male patient over 55 with steroid-refractory graft-versus-host disease after an allogeneic stem cell transplant. Some T cells may originate from the graft donor. Both conserved end residues are part of each CDR3. D genes are given only for firm matches.

TRBD2	TRBJ2-2	TRBV10-2	CASSASGGSSPGELFF	TGCGCCAGCAGTGCTAGCGGGGGATCGTCCCCCGGGGAGCTGTTTTTT
.	TRBJ1-1	TRBV19	CASMGDQGRGNTEAFF	TGTGCCAGTATGGGGGACCAGGGGCGCGGGAACACTGAAGCTTTCTTT
.	TRBJ1-6	TRBV27	CASSHGSYNSPLHF	TGTGCCAGCAGCCATGGCTCCTATAATTCACCCCTCCACTTT
.	TRBJ1-1	TRBV7-3	CASSSNLRGKGMNTEAFF	TGTGCCAGCAGCTCGAACTTGAGGGGGAAAGGGATGAACACTGAAGCTTTCTTT